Below, 12 T cell receptor beta chains from the same sample are listed, as sequenced in a study of cytomegalovirus exposure and HLA in healthy donors. The PCR employed 60 Vbeta primers together with 13 Jbeta primers. Method: immunoSEQ multiplex PCR; TCRdb's copy keeps in-frame clones and lacks some. The table has fewer than 150,000 clones, approximately 80% seen once. Sequences were obtained from PBMCs. All receptors come from a man aged 25-45 years in good health and CMV-seronegative.

Concerning this clone itself: This CDR3 is also generated by other DNA sequences in the sample. This sequence joins TRBV7-2 and TRBJ2-3; 7 bases are a match to TRBD2. Germline V gene lookup returns CDR1 SGHTA and CDR2 FQGNSA. Unmatched junction bases numbered 1, after V lost 3 bases and J lost 4 bases. The CDR3 sequence is 13 residues long. The CDR3 reads CASSLGGADTQYF. CDR3 DNA sequence: TGTGCCAGCAGCTTGGGGGGGGCAGATACGCAGTATTTT.

V gene TRBV4-1 combines with J gene TRBJ2-5; D possibly corresponds to TRBD1 (5 bases). The V end was cut by 0 bases, the J end by 4 bases, with 9 bases between. The CDR3 totals 14 residues. CDR1 and CDR2 from the germline V gene are MGHRA and YSYEKL. CDR3 sequence reads: CASSQDPGRETQYF. CDR3 nucleotide sequence: TGCGCCAGCAGCCAAGATCCAGGGCGAGAGACCCAGTACTTC.

The chain is built from TRBV9 and TRBJ2-7, with 11 nucleotides matching TRBD2. The CDR3 loop spans 13 amino acids. Germline V gene lookup returns CDR1 SGDLS and CDR2 YYNGEE. The V segment lost 1 base and the J segment 6 bases; nucleotides outside the gene matches: 0. The CDR3 DNA reads TGTGCCAGCAGCGTAACTAGCGGGAGCGAGCAGTACTTC. The encoded protein is CASSVTSGSEQYF. The full variable domain, with the rest looked up from reference TRBV9 and TRBJ2-7, is DSGVTQTPKHLITATGQRVTLRCSPRSGDLSVYWYQQSLDQGLQFLIQYYNGEERAKGNILERFSAQQFPDLHSELNLSSLELGDSALYFCASSVTSGSEQYFGPGTRLTVT.

The chain links TRBV27 to TRBJ2-2; 8 bases fit TRBD2. Germline V gene lookup returns CDR1 MNHEY and CDR2 SMNVEV (reference sequence). The CDR3 consists of 16 residues. V gave up 5 bases and J gave up 8 bases; unmatched junction bases: 13. Here the CDR3 DNA reads TGTGCCAGCAGTCCCCCCGCCAGCGGGAGAGGGGGGGAGCTGTTTTTT. This translates into CASSPPASGRGGELFF.

For the CDR3, the DNA is TGTGCCAGCAATCGTTTGATCGGACACTGCTATGGCTACACCTTC. It encodes CASNRLIGHCYGYTF. This chain connects TRBV21-1 to TRBJ1-2; TRBD1, the table's D call, lacks a check against the DNA. TRBV21-1 is designated a pseudogene. The CDR3 runs to 15 residues.

V is TRBV30 and J is TRBJ1-6; 9 bases are shared with TRBD1. Germline V CDR1 and CDR2: GTSNPN, SVGIG (reference sequence). The CDR3 length is 15 residues. V gave up 5 bases and J gave up 9 bases; unmatched junction bases: 11. The chain's CDR3 is CAWGQTGGLSSPLHF. In DNA form, the CDR3 reads TGTGCCTGGGGTCAGACAGGGGGTCTTTCTTCACCCCTCCACTTT.

About this clone itself: Relative to the germline gene, one junction end is altered; a read error may explain this. The chain uses TRBV15 and TRBJ2-7; 8 bases are a match to TRBD1. The germline gives CDR1 LNHNV, CDR2 YYDKDF (reference sequence). The CDR3 loop spans 15 amino acids. This CDR3 is CATSGERQGFYEQYF. DNA of the CDR3: TGTGCCACCAGCGGAGAACGACAGGGGTTCTACGAGCAGTACTTC.

This clone has just a few counts. The chain combines TRBV13 with TRBJ1-2; 11 bases match TRBD1. Germline lookup yields CDR1 PRHDT and CDR2 FYEKMQ (reference sequence). The CDR3 extends over 15 amino acids. After removal of 5 bases from V and 4 bases from J, the junction contained 6 bases not matched to a gene. The CDR3 DNA follows: TGTGCCAGCAGCACGTGGACAGGGGGCGGCTATGGCTACACCTTC. It codes for CASSTWTGGGYGYTF.

V is TRBV29-1 and J is TRBJ2-5; tentative D call: TRBD1 (6 bases). CDR3 size: 15 residues. Germline loops: CDR1 SQVTM, CDR2 ANQGSEA. Deletions cut 0 bases from V and 5 bases from J, with 16 bases between. The CDR3 bases are TGCAGCGTTGAAGACGGTTGGGGGCGCAGGGAGACCCAGTACTTC. Translation gives CSVEDGWGRRETQYF.

This chain links TRBV6-5 with TRBJ1-5; D is unresolved. Trimming pared 0 bases from V and 2 bases from J, leaving 11 bases between. This CDR3 comprises 16 residues. Germline V lookup: CDR1 MNHEY, CDR2 SVGAGI. CDR3 coding DNA: TGTGCCAGCAGTTACTCGGCTCCGAGGGGCAATCAGCCCCAGCATTTT. This translates into CASSYSAPRGNQPQHF.

A word on this clone: At one of its ends the junction is not consistent with the germline gene, which may arise from a read error. The rearrangement uses TRBV29-1 and TRBJ1-5; no firm D call. This CDR3 region has 13 residues. Germline V gene data show CDR1 as SQVTM and CDR2 as ANQGSEA. DNA for the CDR3: TGCAGCGTGGCCGGCGGGGTGAATCTGCCCCAGCATTTT. It codes for CSVAGGVNLPQHF.

In its sample, this clone was seen a few times. As DNA, the CDR3 is TGTGCCAGCCGTAATACCGGGACACCCGATCAGCCCCAGCATTTT. This encodes CASRNTGTPDQPQHF. The V gene is TRBV19, the J gene TRBJ1-5, with D possibly TRBD1 on 6 matching bases. Trimming shortened V by 9 bases and J by 5 bases, and 20 bases separated the two germline ends. Germline V lookup: CDR1 LNHDA, CDR2 SQIVND (reference sequence). This CDR3 is built from 15 residues.